This T cell receptor beta chain was sequenced in a study of early T cells in non-severe SARS-CoV-2 infection. Background on the study: Sequencing of unsorted whole blood was done on bulk RNA, leaving chains unpaired. Broader study findings: Matches to VDJdb favored anti-spike CD8 responses and missed private and CD4 specificities.

A remark on this clonotype: Its antigen is not identified.

The germline V gene has CDR1 SNHLY and CDR2 FYNNEI. CDR3 length: 13 amino acids. V lost 8 bases, J lost 5 bases, and 14 bases lay in between. Each CDR3 protein is one row after TCRdb ran MiXCR on the 5' RACE reads. The sample has tens of thousands of distinct CDR3 sequences, roughly an eighth seen once. This rearrangement joins TRBV2 to TRBJ2-3, with D perhaps TRBD1 (5 bases). The TCR comes from an adult who was a healthcare worker with PCR-confirmed SARS-CoV-2 infection or an uninfected control (not recorded which). The donor label of this sample is uncertain. Material: whole blood, obtained at baseline. The CDR3 coding sequence is TGTGCCAGCGTCAGGGTACCGGGAGATACGCAGTATTTT. Encoded protein: CASVRVPGDTQYF.